Presented here are 11 T cell receptor beta chains from one specimen sequenced in a study of blood T cells in healthy people across ages (dated by TCRdb to the mid-2010s). The library was built by means of 5' RACE. TCRdb records Illumina HiSeq 2500 as the sequencer. A second PCR of roughly 7 to 11 cycles was performed with a sample-barcoded 5' primer and a J-beta primer mix. TCRdb handled the public reads itself, with Q25 trimming in fastp and clone calling in MiXCR, and kept productive beta chains. Each CDR3 protein gets just one entry, which takes the most common genes and DNA from the rows behind it. Recorded for this sample are about 940,000 distinct CDR3 sequences; about 48% of them occurred a single time. Clones ranked in the top ten supply about an eighth of the sample. Sequencing used blood. The source is a man aged 25 to 45 in good health.

The rearrangement links TRBV28 to TRBJ2-6, with D possibly TRBD2 on 5 matching bases. The CDR3 contains 18 residues. Trimming pared 7 bases from V and 1 base from J, leaving 20 bases between. Germline values: CDR1 MDHEN, CDR2 SYDVKM. The CDR3, as DNA: TGTGCCAGCACCCCAAATGTGGGAGCGACGTCTGGGGCCAACGTCCTGACTTTC. It translates to CASTPNVGATSGANVLTF.

Only a few counts were recorded for this clonotype. The chain uses TRBV25-1 and TRBJ2-1, with D possibly TRBD2 on 6 matching bases. Germline-derived CDR1 and CDR2 are MGHDK and SYGVNS. The ends were cut back, 5 bases at V and 1 base at J, with 12 bases in the middle. This CDR3 is built from 15 residues. CDR3 region: CASSRLGASYNEQFF. CDR3 nucleotides: TGTGCCAGCAGTCGACTAGGGGCATCCTACAATGAGCAGTTCTTC.

The V gene is TRBV7-2, the J gene TRBJ2-3; D unclear. The CDR3 loop spans 11 amino acids. Germline V lookup: CDR1 SGHTA, CDR2 FQGNSA. V was pared by 8 bases and J by 2 bases, with 5 bases between. Here the CDR3 DNA reads TGTGCCAGCGGCAACACAGATACGCAGTATTTT. Translated, it gives CASGNTDTQYF.

This rearrangement joins TRBV11-3 to TRBJ2-1, with D possibly matching TRBD2 (5 bases). The germline V gene encodes CDR1 SGHNT and CDR2 YENEEA. This CDR3 comprises 15 residues. V lost 5 bases, J lost 6 bases, and 17 bases lay in between. CDR3 residues: CASSTTPMEVNEQFF. As DNA, the CDR3 is TGTGCCAGCAGCACCACCCCTATGGAGGTCAATGAGCAGTTCTTC.

The chain is built from TRBV5-1 and TRBJ1-4; D not certain. Trimming shortened V by 0 bases and J by 3 bases, and 9 bases separated the two germline ends. CDR1 SGHRS and CDR2 YFSETQ come from the germline V gene. The CDR3 totals 15 residues. This CDR3 reads CASSLDARPNEKLFF. The CDR3 DNA is TGCGCCAGCAGCTTGGATGCCAGGCCTAATGAAAAACTGTTTTTT.

The V and J genes are TRBV5-5 and TRBJ2-1; 7 bases are a match to TRBD2. The CDR3 totals 13 residues. Trimming took 4 bases from V and 8 from J; bases not matched to a gene: 6. The germline gives CDR1 SGHKS, CDR2 YYEKEE (reference sequence). CDR3 coding DNA: TGTGCCAGCAGCGGGACTACGTGGCATGAGCAGTTCTTC. As protein: CASSGTTWHEQFF.

The V call is TRBV7-6, the J call TRBJ1-4; 8 bases fit TRBD1. V lost 3 bases to trimming and J lost 8 bases; unmatched junction nucleotides: 14. This CDR3 comprises 17 residues. Germline CDR1 and CDR2: SGHVS and FNYEAQ. Written as DNA, the CDR3 is TGTGCCAGCAGCTTGCCCGAGGACAGGGCTCGGGGGGAAAAACTGTTTTTT. Amino acid sequence: CASSLPEDRARGEKLFF.

This clonotype was seen a handful of times. The chain recombines TRBV6-5 with TRBJ2-5; the match to TRBD1 covers 10 bases. Germline values: CDR1 MNHEY, CDR2 SVGAGI. The length of the CDR3 is 17 residues. The V and J ends lost 1 base and 2 bases, in that order; junction bases with no gene match: 7. CDR3 amino acids: CASSYYPRTGGQETQYF. CDR3 DNA: TGTGCCAGCAGTTACTACCCTCGGACAGGGGGTCAAGAGACCCAGTACTTC.

This chain links TRBV6-6 with TRBJ1-1; D is unresolved. The CDR3 spans 12 residues. The V gene lost 6 bases and the J gene lost 8 bases, with 13 bases spanning the gap. Germline assignment: CDR1 MNHNY and CDR2 SVGAGI (reference sequence). CDR3 nucleotides: TGTGCCAGCAGCAATCGGCCCCCAGAAGCTTTCTTT. Protein product: CASSNRPPEAFF.

The chain uses TRBV20-1 and TRBJ1-2; TRBD1 matches at 7 bases. This CDR3 is 14 amino acids long. Looked up from germline, CDR1 is DFQATT and CDR2 is SNEGSKA (reference sequence). V lost 5 bases and J lost 4; bases outside the gene matches: 10. CDR3 residues: CSAEVGQQVYGYTF. The CDR3 DNA follows: TGCAGTGCTGAGGTGGGACAGCAAGTCTATGGCTACACCTTC.

This clonotype was seen a few times. V and J are TRBV7-2 and TRBJ2-1, with unresolved D. The V and J ends lost 5 bases and 0 bases respectively, with 17 bases between them. Per the germline V gene, CDR1 is SGHTA and CDR2 is FQGNSA. The CDR3 covers 17 residues. CDR3 residues: CASSPPLPVSSYNEQFF. CDR3 coding DNA: TGTGCCAGCAGCCCACCTCTCCCCGTGAGCTCCTACAATGAGCAGTTCTTC. The complete variable domain, with remaining parts taken from reference TRBV7-2 and TRBJ2-1, reads GAGVSQSPSNKVTEKGKDVELRCDPISGHTALYWYRQSLGQGLEFLIYFQGNSAPDKSGLPSDRFSAERTGGSVSTLTIQRTQQEDSAVYLCASSPPLPVSSYNEQFFGPGTRLTVL.